This T cell receptor (beta chain) was recorded in a study of blood T cell repertoires in COVID-19 (dated by TCRdb to the early 2020s). Turning to the overall study: Collaborator samples came from the United States, Italy and Spain and covered acute and convalescent phases of COVID-19. Deeply sampled blood TCRbeta repertoires from subjects exposed to, actively infected with, or recovered from COVID-19 were included in the dataset. The prospective study material was composed of cDNA or gDNA derived from T cells, B-cell-depleted T cells, or PBMCs. The repertoires were made available in a free public database intended to serve as a resource for research on the immune response to SARS-CoV-2. HLA class I and class II types, where available, came from metadata supplied by the sample provider rather than from assay-based typing. Sample metadata almost always included a de-identified subject ID, COVID-19 status, age in years and sex. Samples came from the ongoing ImmuneRACE study (first 160 participants) plus 1,254 subjects from 6 global collaborators. What the research found in general, with its limitations: The quantity of clinical and demographic metadata differed by source and by participant and was supplied without curation.

At one collaborating source in Seattle, patients were enrolled during active infection and were followed longitudinally through the course of disease. Whole blood was collected in K2EDTA tubes by collaborating institutions according to the institutions' own protocols. For TCRbeta analysis, collaborators shipped samples in one of three forms: frozen whole blood, isolated PBMCs, or DNA extracted from either of those sample types. TCRbeta CDR3 regions were amplified from genomic DNA by means of the immunoSEQ Assay, a bias-controlled multiplex PCR. The authors processed their data as follows. Nucleated cell counts per sample were estimated from amplification of reference gene primers within the assay. To quantify the absolute abundance of each unique TCRbeta CDR3 rearrangement, sequence reads were collapsed and filtered. For each sample, productive Simpson clonality was calculated by taking the square root of Simpson's diversity index across productive rearrangements. The immuneACCESS repertoire file appears here via TCRdb, limited to in-frame rearrangements. These files lack a portion of the clones; in checked studies, under half of the deficit traces to unresolved V genes, and the cause of the others is not known. The V and J calls and clone size are taken from that table; D and trimming were inferred from the DNA. Recorded for this sample are more than 150,000 clones; roughly 89% of them occurred a single time. The ten largest clones capture roughly an eighth of the sample.

Taken from cysteine to phenylalanine, the CDR3 has 17 residues. Kept here is only the CDR3 DNA, which spans 51 bases and is read in frame from base 1. Sequences KGHSH (CDR1) and LQKENI (CDR2) are obtained from the germline V gene. Unmatched junction bases come to 6, with V trimmed by 2 bases and J by 0 bases. To note about this clone: The antigen it recognizes is unknown. Base qualities are not provided; no much larger clone lies one nucleotide away.

Sequenced: peripheral blood. This TCR was recovered from a woman in her 70s with COVID-19, enrolled during active disease. The chain joins TRBV18 to TRBJ1-5; TRBD1 matches 8 bases in the middle. The CDR3 loop reads CASSPRMTGDSNQPQHF. The DNA sequence is as follows: TGTGCCAGCTCACCAAGGATGACAGGGGATAGCAATCAGCCCCAGCATTTT.